In its sample, the clone carrying this TCR beta chain was seen many times. As yet, its antigen is unknown. Genomic DNA acted as the template from which TCR beta VDJ combination and CDR3 sequence profiling were carried out. TCRdb itself ran the reads through MiXCR, one entry per CDR3 protein. The repertoire consists of roughly 190,000 distinct CDR3 sequences, with less than 65% occurring once and the leading ten covering about a sixth. From germline, CDR1 is ENHRY and CDR2 SYGVKD. The CDR3 contains 14 residues. V lost 0 bases and J lost 2, with 4 bases in between. This sample stems from a study of CD8+CD57+ T cells in acquired aplastic anemia. Study at large: Sorted CD4+ and CD8+ cells gave an average of around 3.1 ug of DNA. Study observations and caveats: Overlapping CD8+ CDR3 repertoires of patients and controls contained some 27 shared sequences.

The chain employs TRBV10-3 and TRBJ1-4; no definite D call. The source of this sequence is a human donor in good health, serving as a control. The sample comprised sorted CD4+, CD8+, or CD8+CD57+ T cells (not recorded which) from PBMCs. The CDR3 spells CAISESGTNEKLFF. The DNA of the CDR3 is TGTGCCATCAGTGAGTCCGGCACTAATGAAAAACTGTTTTTT.